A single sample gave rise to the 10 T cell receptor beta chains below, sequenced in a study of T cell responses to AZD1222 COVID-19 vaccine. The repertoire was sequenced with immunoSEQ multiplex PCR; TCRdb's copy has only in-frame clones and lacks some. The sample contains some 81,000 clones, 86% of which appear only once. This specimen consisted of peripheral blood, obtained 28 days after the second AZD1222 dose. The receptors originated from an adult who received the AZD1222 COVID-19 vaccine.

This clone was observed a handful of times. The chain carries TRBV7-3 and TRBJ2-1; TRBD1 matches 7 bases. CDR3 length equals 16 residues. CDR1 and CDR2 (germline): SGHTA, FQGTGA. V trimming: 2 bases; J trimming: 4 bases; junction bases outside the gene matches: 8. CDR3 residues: CASSLVGGGRYNEQFF. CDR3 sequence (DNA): TGTGCCAGCAGCTTAGTAGGGGGCGGGCGTTACAATGAGCAGTTCTTC. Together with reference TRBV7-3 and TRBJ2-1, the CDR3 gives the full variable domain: GAGVSQTPSNKVTEKGKYVELRCDPISGHTALYWYRQSLGQGPEFLIYFQGTGAADDSGLPNDRFFAVRPEGSVSTLKIQRTERGDSAVYLCASSLVGGGRYNEQFFGPGTRLTVL.

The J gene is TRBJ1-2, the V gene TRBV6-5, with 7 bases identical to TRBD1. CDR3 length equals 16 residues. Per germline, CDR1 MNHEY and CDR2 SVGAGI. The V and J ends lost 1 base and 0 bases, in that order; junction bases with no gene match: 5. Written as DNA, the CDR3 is TGTGCCAGCAGTTACTACCCCGGGACAGCTAACTATGGCTACACCTTC. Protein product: CASSYYPGTANYGYTF.

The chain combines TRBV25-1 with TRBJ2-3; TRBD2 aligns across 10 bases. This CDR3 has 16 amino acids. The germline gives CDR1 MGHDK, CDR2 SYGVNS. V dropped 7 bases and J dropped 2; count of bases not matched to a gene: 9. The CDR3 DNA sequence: TGTGCCAGCATCCCCCCGGGGACTAGCGACACAGATACGCAGTATTTT. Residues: CASIPPGTSDTDTQYF.

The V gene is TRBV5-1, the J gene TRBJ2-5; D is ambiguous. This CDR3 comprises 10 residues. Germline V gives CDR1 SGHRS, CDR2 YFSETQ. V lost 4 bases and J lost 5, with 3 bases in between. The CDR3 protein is CASSGETQYF. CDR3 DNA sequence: TGCGCCAGCAGCGGGGAGACCCAGTACTTC.

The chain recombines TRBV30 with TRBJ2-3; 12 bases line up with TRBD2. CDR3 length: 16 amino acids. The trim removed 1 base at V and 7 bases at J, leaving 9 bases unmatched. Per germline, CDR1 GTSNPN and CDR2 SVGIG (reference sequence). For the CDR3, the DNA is TGTGCCTGGAGTGCTCCAGGACTAGCGGGGCGGTATACGCAGTATTTT. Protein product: CAWSAPGLAGRYTQYF.

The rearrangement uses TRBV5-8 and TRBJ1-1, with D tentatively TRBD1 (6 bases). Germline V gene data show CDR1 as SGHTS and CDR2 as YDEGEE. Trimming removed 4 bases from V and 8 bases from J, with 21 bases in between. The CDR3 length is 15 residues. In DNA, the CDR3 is TGTGCCAGCAGCCTCCAACCGACAGGCCCTCTAGAAGCTTTCTTT. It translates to CASSLQPTGPLEAFF.

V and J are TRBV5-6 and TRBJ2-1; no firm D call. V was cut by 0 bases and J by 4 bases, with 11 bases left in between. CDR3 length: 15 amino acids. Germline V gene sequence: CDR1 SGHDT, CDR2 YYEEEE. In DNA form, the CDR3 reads TGTGCCAGCAGCTTGGGGCAGACTCTTTACAATGAGCAGTTCTTC. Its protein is CASSLGQTLYNEQFF.

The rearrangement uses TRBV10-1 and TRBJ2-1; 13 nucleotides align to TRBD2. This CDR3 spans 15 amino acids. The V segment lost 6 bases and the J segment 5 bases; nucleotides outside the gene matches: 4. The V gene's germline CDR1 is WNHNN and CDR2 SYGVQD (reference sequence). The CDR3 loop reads CASSPTSGRDNEQFF. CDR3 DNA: TGCGCCAGCAGCCCCACTAGCGGGAGGGACAATGAGCAGTTCTTC.

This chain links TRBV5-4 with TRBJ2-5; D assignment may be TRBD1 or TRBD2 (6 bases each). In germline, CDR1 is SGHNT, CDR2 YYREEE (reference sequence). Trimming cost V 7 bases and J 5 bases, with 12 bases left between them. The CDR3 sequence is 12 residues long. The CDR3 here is CASARGLETQYF. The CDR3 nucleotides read TGTGCCAGCGCCAGGGGACTCGAGACCCAGTACTTC.

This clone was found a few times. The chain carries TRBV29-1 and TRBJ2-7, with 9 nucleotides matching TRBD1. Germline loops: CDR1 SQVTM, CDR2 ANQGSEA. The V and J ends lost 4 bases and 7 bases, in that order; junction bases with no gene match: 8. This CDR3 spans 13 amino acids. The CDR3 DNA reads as TGCAGCGTTGGGGCAGGGGACAGGGTGGAGCAGTACTTC. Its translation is CSVGAGDRVEQYF.